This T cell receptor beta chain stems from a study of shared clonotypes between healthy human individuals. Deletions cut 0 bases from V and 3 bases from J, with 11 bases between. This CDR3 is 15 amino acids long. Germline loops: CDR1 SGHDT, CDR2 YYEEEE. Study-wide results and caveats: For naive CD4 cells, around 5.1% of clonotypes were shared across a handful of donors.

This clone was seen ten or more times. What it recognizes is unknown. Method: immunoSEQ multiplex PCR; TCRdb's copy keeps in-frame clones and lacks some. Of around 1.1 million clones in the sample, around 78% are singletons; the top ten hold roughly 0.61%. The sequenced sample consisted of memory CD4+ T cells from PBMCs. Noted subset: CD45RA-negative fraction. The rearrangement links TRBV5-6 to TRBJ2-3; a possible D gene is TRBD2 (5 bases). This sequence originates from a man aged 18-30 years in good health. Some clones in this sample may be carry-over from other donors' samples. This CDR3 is CASSLVGKGTDTQYF. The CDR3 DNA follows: TGTGCCAGCAGCTTGGTCGGGAAAGGGACAGATACGCAGTATTTT.